The next 16 T cell receptor beta chains were all read from a single sample in a study of T cell clonality in common variable immunodeficiency. TCRdb's copy holds only in-frame clones and misses some; the assay was immunoSEQ multiplex PCR. The specimen has 16,000 or so clones, none found just once. Overall study findings and caveats: Common variable immunodeficiency TCR beta sequences reportedly had fewer deletions and N-nucleotide insertions.

Antigens for these TCRs are unknown. Source material: peripheral blood mononuclear cells. All receptors come from a human donor with common variable immunodeficiency.

Judged by abundance, this clone is medium-sized. The read halts 3 residues ahead of the CDR3 end, with the missing end drawn from the germline J gene. The gene calls are TRBV6-4 and TRBJ2-2, with a tentative D call TRBD2 (5 bases). CDR1 is MRHNA and CDR2 is SNTAGT in the germline V gene. V was trimmed by 6 bases and J by 7 bases, leaving 21 bases between them. This CDR3 comprises 16 residues. CDR3 protein: CASSHVGDGEGGELFF. CDR3 DNA, as far as it was read: TGTGCCAGCAGCCACGTGGGAGACGGGGAAGGCGGGGAG.

This clone rates as medium-sized. The read halts 3 residues ahead of the CDR3 end, with the missing end drawn from the germline J gene. This chain uses TRBV19 with TRBJ2-7; 12 bases match TRBD1. Germline V CDR1 and CDR2: LNHDA, SQIVND (reference sequence). The CDR3 length is 17 residues. V lost 5 bases to trimming and J lost 6 bases; unmatched junction nucleotides: 14. The covered CDR3 bases are TGTGCCAGTAGTTTTACCGCTTCGGGACAGGGGGCTGGCGAG. Protein: CASSFTASGQGAGE. The whole CDR3 region reads CASSFTASGQGAGEQYF.

By sample fraction, this clone is medium-sized. The DNA ends 3 residues before the CDR3 does, and the rest of the CDR3 is filled in from the germline J gene. This rearrangement joins TRBV20-1 to TRBJ2-7; perhaps TRBD2 as D (6 bases). V dropped 0 bases and J dropped 4 bases, with 16 bases sitting between them. Germline values: CDR1 DFQATT, CDR2 SNEGSKA (reference sequence). CDR3 length equals 15 residues. CDR3: CSARDGRGATYEQYF. CDR3 DNA (partial): TGCAGTGCTAGAGATGGGCGGGGCGCCACTTACGAG.

Concerning this clone: The read finishes 3 residues shy of the CDR3 end, and the germline J gene is used to complete it. The J gene is TRBJ2-7, the V gene TRBV18; 10 positions agree with TRBD1. The J segment lost 5 bases and the V segment lost 3 bases, leaving 4 bases of the junction unmatched. The germline V gene has CDR1 KGHSH and CDR2 LQKENI. There are 14 residues in the CDR3. Partial CDR3 DNA: TGTGCCAGCTCACCGATGACAGGGGGCGACGAG. Encoded protein: CASSPMTGGDE. Given in full, the CDR3 is CASSPMTGGDEQYF.

The sample holds a few counts of this clone. The read ends 3 residues shy of where the CDR3 ends; the end is completed using the germline J gene. The rearrangement links TRBV6-1 to TRBJ2-5; the match to TRBD1 covers 8 bases. Germline CDR1 and CDR2: MNHNS and SASEGT. V trimming: 1 base; J trimming: 4 bases; junction bases outside the gene matches: 2. This CDR3 is 14 amino acids long. The CDR3 reads CASSEGTGRETQYF. The sequenced CDR3 bases are TGTGCCAGCAGTGAAGGGACAGGGAGAGAGACC.

This clone has a handful of counts. A read error may produce the germline difference seen at one junction end. Read coverage stops 3 residues before the CDR3 terminus; the germline J gene supplies the remainder. The chain is built from TRBV19 and TRBJ2-5, with D possibly TRBD1 on 5 matching bases. Per germline, CDR1 LNHDA and CDR2 SQIVND (reference sequence). The CDR3 extends over 15 amino acids. CDR3 in amino acids: CVSSIRPGWRETQYF. The CDR3 DNA, read in part, is TGTGTCAGTAGTATTAGGCCAGGGTGGAGAGAGACC.

The table lists this clone with a few counts. From the germline J gene comes the end of the CDR3, since the read stops 3 residues before it. The chain uses TRBV7-9 and TRBJ1-2; D might be TRBD1 (5 bases). CDR1 and CDR2 (germline): SEHNR, FQNEAQ (reference sequence). Trimming pared 0 bases from V and 6 bases from J, leaving 14 bases between. This CDR3 has 15 amino acids. CDR3 DNA, as far as it was read: TGTGCCAGCAGCTTAGCCCAAGCCAGGGCCCATGGC. Its protein product is CASSLAQARAHG. The complete CDR3 protein is CASSLAQARAHGYTF.

Turning to this clone: The read gets to within 3 residues of the CDR3 end, and the germline J gene fills in the rest. This chain uses TRBV6-2 or TRBV6-3 with TRBJ2-3; perhaps TRBD1 as D (6 bases). This CDR3 contains 12 residues. From germline, CDR1 is MNHEY and CDR2 SVGEGT. V was pared by 6 bases and J by 5 bases, with 9 bases between. The CDR3 loop is CASSHREDTQYF. Incomplete CDR3 DNA: TGTGCCAGCAGCCACAGGGAAGATACG.

As regards this clone: Read sequence stops 3 residues before the CDR3 end, and the germline J gene provides the missing end. The chain joins TRBV18 to TRBJ2-1; 10 bases line up with TRBD2. The V and J ends lost 3 bases and 0 bases, in that order; junction bases with no gene match: 11. Germline loops: CDR1 KGHSH, CDR2 LQKENI. The CDR3 has 19 amino acids. Here the CDR3 reads CASSPFGPSGGSSYNEQFF. The CDR3 DNA, read in part, is TGTGCCAGCTCACCGTTCGGGCCTAGCGGGGGAAGCTCCTACAATGAG.

By share of the sample, this clone is medium-sized. The read ends 3 residues shy of where the CDR3 ends; the end is completed using the germline J gene. The V and J genes are TRBV19 and TRBJ2-2, with D possibly matching TRBD1 (5 bases). The germline CDR1 and CDR2 sequences are LNHDA and SQIVND (reference sequence). Trimming took off 3 bases at V and 1 base at J, with 9 bases between the two ends. There are 15 residues in the CDR3. The chain's CDR3 is CASSMSQGNTGELFF. Partial CDR3 DNA: TGTGCCAGTAGTATGTCGCAGGGGAACACCGGGGAG. Full variable domain (remainder filled in from reference TRBV19 and TRBJ2-2): DGGITQSPKYLFRKEGQNVTLSCEQNLNHDAMYWYRQDPGQGLRLIYYSQIVNDFQKGDIAEGYSVSREKKESFPLTVTSAQKNPTAFYLCASSMSQGNTGELFFGEGSRLTVL.

As to this clone: The read is 3 residues too short to cover the CDR3 end, so that end is filled in from the germline J gene. The chain recombines TRBV7-9 with TRBJ2-5, with D possibly TRBD2 on 6 matching bases. The germline CDR1 and CDR2 sequences are SEHNR and FQNEAQ (reference sequence). V lost 1 base to trimming and J lost 7 bases, with 13 bases between them. This CDR3 has 14 residues. The CDR3 is CASSLGGGAATQYF. Incomplete CDR3 DNA: TGTGCCAGCAGCTTAGGAGGCGGGGCGGCGACC. Drawing the rest from reference TRBV7-9 and TRBJ2-5, the complete variable domain is DTGVSQNPRHKITKRGQNVTFRCDPISEHNRLYWYRQTLGQGPEFLTYFQNEAQLEKSRLLSDRFSAERPKGSFSTLEIQRTEQGDSAMYLCASSLGGGAATQYFGPGTRLLVL.

This clone came up many times. The CDR3 end falls 3 residues outside the read, so it is completed with the germline J gene. J is TRBJ1-4 and V is TRBV19; D is uncertain. Trimming took 5 bases from V and 8 from J, leaving 18 bases between them. The V gene's germline CDR1 is LNHDA and CDR2 SQIVND (reference sequence). CDR3 size: 15 residues. The CDR3 is CASSLEGAAKEKLFF. The sequenced CDR3 bases are TGTGCCAGTAGTCTTGAAGGTGCGGCAAAAGAAAAA.

In regard to this clone: The read terminates 3 residues ahead of where the CDR3 ends, so the germline J gene completes it. The chain has TRBV7-3 and TRBJ2-3; 10 nucleotides match TRBD2. Per the germline V gene, CDR1 is SGHTA and CDR2 is FQGTGA. This CDR3 has 16 amino acids. Losses at the gene ends were 5 bases for V and 2 bases for J; bases not matched to a gene: 7. The CDR3 reads CASSALAGALTDTQYF. CDR3 DNA (partial): TGTGCCAGCAGCGCTCTAGCGGGGGCTCTCACAGATACG.

This clone was picked up many times. Sequencing ends 3 residues short of the CDR3 end; the germline J gene provides the rest. The V gene is TRBV5-4, the J gene TRBJ2-3; TRBD2 matches at 10 bases. CDR3 length equals 15 residues. The V gene's germline CDR1 is SGHNT and CDR2 YYREEE (reference sequence). The J segment lost 1 base and the V segment lost 5 bases, leaving 4 bases of the junction unmatched. CDR3: CASRKAGGRTDTQYF. The covered CDR3 bases are TGTGCCAGCAGGAAAGCGGGGGGGCGCACAGATACG.

This clone occurred a few times. The sequenced fragment ends 3 residues before the CDR3 boundary, so the rest is inferred from the germline J gene. This chain uses TRBV19 with TRBJ1-4, with D maybe TRBD1 (6 bases). Germline-derived CDR1 and CDR2 are LNHDA and SQIVND (reference sequence). CDR3 length equals 13 residues. Trimming removed 9 bases at V and 4 bases at J, with 12 bases between. CDR3 amino acids: CASTGQFNEKLFF. The DNA read from the CDR3 is TGTGCCAGCACCGGACAGTTTAATGAAAAA. The full variable domain, rest sourced from reference TRBV19 and TRBJ1-4, is DGGITQSPKYLFRKEGQNVTLSCEQNLNHDAMYWYRQDPGQGLRLIYYSQIVNDFQKGDIAEGYSVSREKKESFPLTVTSAQKNPTAFYLCASTGQFNEKLFFGSGTQLSVL.

At least ten counts were recorded for this clone. Read coverage stops 3 residues before the CDR3 terminus; the germline J gene supplies the remainder. J is TRBJ1-5 and V is TRBV5-1; D gene ambiguous. This CDR3 is built from 13 residues. V lost 0 bases and J lost 5, with 6 bases in between. In germline, CDR1 is SGHRS, CDR2 YFSETQ. The CDR3 is CASSLEPDQPQHF. The part of the CDR3 DNA that was read is TGCGCCAGCAGCTTGGAGCCTGATCAGCCC.